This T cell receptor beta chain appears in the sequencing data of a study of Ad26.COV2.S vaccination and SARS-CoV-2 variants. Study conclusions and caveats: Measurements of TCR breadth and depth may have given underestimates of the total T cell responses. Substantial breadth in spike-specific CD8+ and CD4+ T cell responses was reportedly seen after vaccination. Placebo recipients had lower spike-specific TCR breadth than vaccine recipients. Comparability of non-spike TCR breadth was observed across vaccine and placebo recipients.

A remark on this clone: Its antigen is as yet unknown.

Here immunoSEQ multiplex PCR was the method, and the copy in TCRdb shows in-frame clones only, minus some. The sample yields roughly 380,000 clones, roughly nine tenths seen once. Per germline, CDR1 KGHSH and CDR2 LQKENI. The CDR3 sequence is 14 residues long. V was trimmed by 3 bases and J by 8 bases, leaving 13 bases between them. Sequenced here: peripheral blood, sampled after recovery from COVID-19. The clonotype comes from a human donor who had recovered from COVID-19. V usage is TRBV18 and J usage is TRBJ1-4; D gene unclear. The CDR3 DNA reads TGTGCCAGCTCACCTACTTTGGAGAACGAAAAACTGTTTTTT. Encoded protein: CASSPTLENEKLFF.